This paragraph reports one T cell receptor beta chain. Its target is unknown. Sequencing relied on a cDNA template that was reverse transcribed from extracted RNA. Only in-frame clones appear in the TCRdb table, and some are missing; sequencing was by immunoSEQ multiplex PCR. The data show roughly 150,000 clones, with roughly 60% seen just once and less than 40% held by the top ten. This sample stems from a study of CD8+ T cells in alopecia areata. Cell sorting was applied to PBMCs, and CD4+ and CD8+ T cells were collected. Findings and limits, study-wide: Greater clonality was observed in lesional scalp samples, especially alopecia totalis/universalis, versus normal scalp. Scalp specimens additionally yield sequences from normal skin's resident alphabeta T cells.

V lost 8 bases to trimming and J lost 1 base; unmatched junction nucleotides: 6. This CDR3 region has 14 residues. Germline V CDR1 and CDR2: SGHRS, YFSETQ. This chain links TRBV5-1 with TRBJ2-1; 7 positions match TRBD1. The sample comprised CD8+ T cells sorted from blood. The clonotype comes from a human donor in good health. The CDR3 region has the DNA TGCGCCAGTCGTCCAGGGGGTTCCTACAATGAGCAGTTCTTC. Translating it yields CASRPGGSYNEQFF.